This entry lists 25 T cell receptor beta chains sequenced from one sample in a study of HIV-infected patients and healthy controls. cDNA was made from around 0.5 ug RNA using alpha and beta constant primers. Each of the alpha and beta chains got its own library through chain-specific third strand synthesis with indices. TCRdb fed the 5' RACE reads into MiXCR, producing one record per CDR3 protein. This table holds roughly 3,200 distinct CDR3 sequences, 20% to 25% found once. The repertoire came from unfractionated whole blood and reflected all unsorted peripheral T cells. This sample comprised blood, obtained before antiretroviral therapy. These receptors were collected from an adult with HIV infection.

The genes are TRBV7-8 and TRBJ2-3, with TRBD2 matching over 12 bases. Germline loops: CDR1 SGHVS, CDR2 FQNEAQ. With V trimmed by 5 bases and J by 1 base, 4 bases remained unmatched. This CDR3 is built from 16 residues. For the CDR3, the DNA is TGTGCCAGCAGCCTCAGACTAGCGGGGGGCACAGATACGCAGTATTTT. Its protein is CASSLRLAGGTDTQYF.

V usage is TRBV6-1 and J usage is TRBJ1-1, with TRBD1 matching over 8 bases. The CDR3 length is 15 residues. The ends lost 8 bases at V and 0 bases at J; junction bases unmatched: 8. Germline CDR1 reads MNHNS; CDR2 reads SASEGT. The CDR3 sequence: CASAARTGLNTEAFF. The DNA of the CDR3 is TGTGCCAGCGCCGCGCGGACAGGGTTGAACACTGAAGCTTTCTTT.

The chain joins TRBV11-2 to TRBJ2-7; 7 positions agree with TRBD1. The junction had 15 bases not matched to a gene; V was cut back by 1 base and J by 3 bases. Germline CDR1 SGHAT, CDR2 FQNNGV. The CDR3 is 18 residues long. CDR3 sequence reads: CASSLVFWTGCVSYEQYF. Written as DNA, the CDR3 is TGTGCCAGCAGCTTAGTGTTCTGGACAGGTTGTGTCAGCTACGAGCAGTACTTC.

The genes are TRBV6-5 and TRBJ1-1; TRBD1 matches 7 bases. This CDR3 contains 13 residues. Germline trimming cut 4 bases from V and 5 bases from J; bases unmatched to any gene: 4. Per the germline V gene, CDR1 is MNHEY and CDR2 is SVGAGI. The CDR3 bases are TGTGCCAGCAGTTCTGACAGGGCTACTGAAGCTTTCTTT. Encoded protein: CASSSDRATEAFF.

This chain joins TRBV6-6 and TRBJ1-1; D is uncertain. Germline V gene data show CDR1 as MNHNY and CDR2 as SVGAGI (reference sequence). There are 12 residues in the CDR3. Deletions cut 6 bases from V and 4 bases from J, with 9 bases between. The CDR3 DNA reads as TGTGCCAGCAGGATCGTGGGCACTGAAGCTTTCTTT. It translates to CASRIVGTEAFF.

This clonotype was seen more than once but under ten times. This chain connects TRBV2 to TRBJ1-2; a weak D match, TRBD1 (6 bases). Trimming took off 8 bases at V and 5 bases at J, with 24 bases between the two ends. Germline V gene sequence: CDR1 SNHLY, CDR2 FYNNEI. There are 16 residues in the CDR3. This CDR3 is CASLGTYRATLYGYTF. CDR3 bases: TGTGCCAGCTTGGGAACCTACAGGGCGACTTTATATGGCTACACCTTC.

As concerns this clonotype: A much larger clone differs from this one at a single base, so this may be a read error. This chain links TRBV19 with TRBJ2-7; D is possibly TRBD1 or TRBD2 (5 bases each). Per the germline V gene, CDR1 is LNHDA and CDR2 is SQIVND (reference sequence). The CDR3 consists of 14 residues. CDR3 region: CASRPRDQSYEKYF. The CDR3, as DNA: TGTGCCAGTAGACCCCGGGACCAGTCCTACGAGAAGTACTTC.

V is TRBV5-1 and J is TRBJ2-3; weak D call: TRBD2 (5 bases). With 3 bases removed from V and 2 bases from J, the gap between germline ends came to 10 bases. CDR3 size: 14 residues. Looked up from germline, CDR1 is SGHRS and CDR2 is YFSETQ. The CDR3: CASSSRLATDTQYF. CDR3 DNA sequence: TGCGCCAGCAGCTCACGGCTAGCCACAGATACGCAGTATTTT.

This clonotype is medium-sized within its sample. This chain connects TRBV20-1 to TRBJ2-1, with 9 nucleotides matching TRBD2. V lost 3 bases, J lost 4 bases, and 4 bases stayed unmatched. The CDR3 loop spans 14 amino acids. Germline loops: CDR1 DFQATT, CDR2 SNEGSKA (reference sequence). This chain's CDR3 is CSAREGLAYNEQFF. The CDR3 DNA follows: TGCAGTGCTAGGGAAGGACTAGCGTACAATGAGCAGTTCTTC.

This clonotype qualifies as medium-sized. CDR3 sequence reads: CASSLIARHYEQYF. CDR3 bases: TGTGCCAGTAGTCTGATTGCAAGGCACTACGAGCAGTACTTC. This chain links TRBV2 with TRBJ2-7; D not resolved. CDR3 length: 14 amino acids. Germline V lookup: CDR1 SNHLY, CDR2 FYNNEI. Trimming left V 9 bases short and J 3 bases short, with 18 bases between.

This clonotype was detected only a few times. The CDR3 sequence is CASRGQANTGELFF. In DNA form, the CDR3 reads TGCGCCAGCAGAGGTCAGGCGAACACCGGGGAGCTGTTTTTT. V gene TRBV5-1 combines with J gene TRBJ2-2; D gene unclear. V lost 5 bases, J lost 0 bases, and 8 bases lay in between. CDR1 SGHRS and CDR2 YFSETQ come from the germline V gene. The CDR3 length is 14 residues.

The CDR3: CSVAGSGANVLTF. The DNA of the CDR3 is TGCAGCGTTGCAGGCTCTGGGGCCAACGTCCTGACTTTC. The rearrangement uses TRBV29-1 and TRBJ2-6; D remains ambiguous. This CDR3 is built from 13 residues. Germline assignment: CDR1 SQVTM and CDR2 ANQGSEA. Trimming pared 4 bases from V and 0 bases from J, leaving 4 bases between. Using reference TRBV29-1 and TRBJ2-6 for the parts outside the CDR3, the full variable domain is SAVISQKPSRDICQRGTSLTIQCQVDSQVTMMFWYRQQPGQSLTLIATANQGSEATYESGFVIDKFPISRPNLTFSTLTVSNMSPEDSSIYLCSVAGSGANVLTFGAGSRLTVL.

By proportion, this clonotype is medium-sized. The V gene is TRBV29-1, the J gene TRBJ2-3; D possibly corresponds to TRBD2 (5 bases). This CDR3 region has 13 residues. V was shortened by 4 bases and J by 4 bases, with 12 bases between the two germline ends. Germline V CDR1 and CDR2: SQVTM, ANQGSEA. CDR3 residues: CSVAIAWSDTQYF. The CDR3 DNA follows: TGCAGCGTTGCCATAGCGTGGTCAGATACGCAGTATTTT.

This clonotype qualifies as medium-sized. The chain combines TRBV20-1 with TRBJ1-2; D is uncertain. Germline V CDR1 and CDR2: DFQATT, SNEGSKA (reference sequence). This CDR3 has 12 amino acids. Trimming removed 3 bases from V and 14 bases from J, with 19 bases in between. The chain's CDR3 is CSARGKEFQLTF. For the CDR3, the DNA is TGCAGTGCTAGGGGCAAGGAGTTTCAGTTAACCTTC.

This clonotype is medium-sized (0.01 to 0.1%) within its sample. CDR3 residues: CASSRDRQRGGKYGEQFF. CDR3 DNA: TGTGCCAGCAGCCGTGATAGACAGCGGGGGGGAAAGTATGGTGAGCAGTTCTTC. This chain connects TRBV7-6 to TRBJ2-1; TRBD2 aligns across 10 bases. Germline values: CDR1 SGHVS, CDR2 FNYEAQ. The CDR3 consists of 18 residues. V shed 5 bases, J shed 9 bases, and the junction held 19 bases outside the gene matches. Drawing the rest from reference TRBV7-6 and TRBJ2-1, the complete variable domain is GAGVSQSPRYKVTKRGQDVALRCDPISGHVSLYWYRQALGQGPEFLTYFNYEAQQDKSGLPNDRFSAERPEGSISTLTIQRTEQRDSAMYRCASSRDRQRGGKYGEQFFGPGTRLTVL.

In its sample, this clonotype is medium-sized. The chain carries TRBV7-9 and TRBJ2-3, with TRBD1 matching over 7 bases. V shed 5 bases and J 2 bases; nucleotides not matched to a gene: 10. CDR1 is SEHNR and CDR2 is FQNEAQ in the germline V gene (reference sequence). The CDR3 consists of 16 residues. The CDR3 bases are TGTGCCAGCAGCCCCCTTCGAGGGGGCGACACAGATACGCAGTATTTT. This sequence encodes CASSPLRGGDTDTQYF.

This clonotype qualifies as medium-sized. The CDR3 sequence: CASSESLPRAGVDTEAFF. The CDR3 DNA reads TGTGCCAGCAGTGAATCGTTACCGAGGGCCGGGGTCGACACTGAAGCTTTCTTT. The chain employs TRBV2 and TRBJ1-1; D call uncertain. Trimming cost V 2 bases and J 3 bases, with 22 bases left between them. The CDR3 runs 18 residues. Germline-derived CDR1 and CDR2 are SNHLY and FYNNEI.

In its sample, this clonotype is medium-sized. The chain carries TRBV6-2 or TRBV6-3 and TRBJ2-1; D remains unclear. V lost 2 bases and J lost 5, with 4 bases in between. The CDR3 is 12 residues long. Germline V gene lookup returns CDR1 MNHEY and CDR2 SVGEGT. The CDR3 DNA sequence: TGTGCCAGCAGTTACCCCAACAATGAGCAGTTCTTC. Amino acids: CASSYPNNEQFF.

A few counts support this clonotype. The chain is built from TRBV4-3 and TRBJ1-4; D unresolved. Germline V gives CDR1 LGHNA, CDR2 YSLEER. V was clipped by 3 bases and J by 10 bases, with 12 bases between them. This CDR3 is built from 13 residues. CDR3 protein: CASSHEGVAKLFF. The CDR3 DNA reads TGCGCCAGCAGCCATGAGGGAGTCGCAAAACTGTTTTTT.

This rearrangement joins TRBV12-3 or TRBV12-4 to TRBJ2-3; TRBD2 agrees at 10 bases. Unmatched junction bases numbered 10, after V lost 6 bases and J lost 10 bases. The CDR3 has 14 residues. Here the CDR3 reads CASSQSGGAESQYF. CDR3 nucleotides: TGTGCCAGCAGCCAGAGCGGGGGGGCTGAATCGCAGTATTTT.

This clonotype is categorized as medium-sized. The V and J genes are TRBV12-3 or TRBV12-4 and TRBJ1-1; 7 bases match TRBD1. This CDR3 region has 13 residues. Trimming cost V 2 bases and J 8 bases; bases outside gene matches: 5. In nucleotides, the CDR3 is TGTGCCAGCAGTTTAATGAGGGGGCAGGAAGCTTTCTTT. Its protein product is CASSLMRGQEAFF.

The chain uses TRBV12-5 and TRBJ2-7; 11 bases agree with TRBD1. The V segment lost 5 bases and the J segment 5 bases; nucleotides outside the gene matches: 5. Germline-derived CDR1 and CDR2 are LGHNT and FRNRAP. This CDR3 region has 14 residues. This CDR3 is CASGTGQGADEQYF. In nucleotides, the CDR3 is TGTGCTAGTGGTACCGGACAGGGGGCGGACGAGCAGTACTTC.

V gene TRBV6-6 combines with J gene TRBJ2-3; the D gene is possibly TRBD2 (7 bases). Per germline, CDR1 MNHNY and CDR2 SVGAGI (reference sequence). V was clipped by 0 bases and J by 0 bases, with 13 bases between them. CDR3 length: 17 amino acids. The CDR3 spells CASSYSGGGFSTDTQYF. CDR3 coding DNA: TGTGCCAGCAGTTACTCGGGCGGGGGCTTTAGCACAGATACGCAGTATTTT.

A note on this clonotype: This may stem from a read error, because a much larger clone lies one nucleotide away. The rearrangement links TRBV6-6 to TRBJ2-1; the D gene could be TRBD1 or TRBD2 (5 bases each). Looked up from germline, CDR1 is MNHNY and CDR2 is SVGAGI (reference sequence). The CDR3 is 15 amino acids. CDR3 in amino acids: CASGYGASSYNDQFF. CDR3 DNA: TGTGCCAGCGGGTACGGGGCAAGCTCCTACAATGATCAGTTCTTC.

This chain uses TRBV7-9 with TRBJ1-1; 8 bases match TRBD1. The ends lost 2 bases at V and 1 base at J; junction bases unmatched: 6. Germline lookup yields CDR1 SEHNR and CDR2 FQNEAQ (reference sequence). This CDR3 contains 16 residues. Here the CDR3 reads CASSLNMGTGNTEAFF. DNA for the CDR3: TGTGCCAGCAGCTTAAATATGGGGACAGGGAACACTGAAGCTTTCTTT.